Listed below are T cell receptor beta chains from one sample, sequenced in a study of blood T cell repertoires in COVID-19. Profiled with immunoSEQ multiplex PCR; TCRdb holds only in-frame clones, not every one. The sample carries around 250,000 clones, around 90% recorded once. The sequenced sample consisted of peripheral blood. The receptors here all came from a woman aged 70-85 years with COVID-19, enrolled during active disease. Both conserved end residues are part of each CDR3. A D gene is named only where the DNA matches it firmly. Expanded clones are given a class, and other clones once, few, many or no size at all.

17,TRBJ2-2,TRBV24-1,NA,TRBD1,TGTGCCACCAGTGATTCGGGGACAGGGCTGGTCACCGGGGAGCTGTTTTTT,CATSDSGTGLVTGELFF
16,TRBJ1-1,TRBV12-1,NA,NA,TGTGCCAGCAGCTTTGATGGGACAGGACGGAACACTGAAGCTTTCTTT,CASSFDGTGRNTEAFF
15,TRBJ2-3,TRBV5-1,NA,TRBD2,TGCGCCAGCAGCCTCACTAGCGGGGCACACGATACGCAGTATTTT,CASSLTSGAHDTQYF
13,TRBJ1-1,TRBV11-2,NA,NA,TGTGCCAGCAGCTTAACAGGGAGAGGTGAAGCTTTCTTT,CASSLTGRGEAFF
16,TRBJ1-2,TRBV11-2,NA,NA,TGTGCCAGCAGCTTAGACCCCCGGCGAGGGGGTCAAGGCTACACCTTC,CASSLDPRRGGQGYTF
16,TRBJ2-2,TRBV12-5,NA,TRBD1,TGTGCTAGTGGTTCCAGACAGGGATCGAACACCGGGGAGCTGTTTTTT,CASGSRQGSNTGELFF
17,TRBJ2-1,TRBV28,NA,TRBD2,TGTGCCAGCAGTTTCGACGCGGCGGGACTAGCGGCGGTTCTGCCGTTCTTC,CASSFDAAGLAAVLPFF
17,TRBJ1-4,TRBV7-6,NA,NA,TGTGCCAGCAGCTTACAGGTGGCCGCGGGATCTAATGAAAAACTGTTTTTT,CASSLQVAAGSNEKLFF
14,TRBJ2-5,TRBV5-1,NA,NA,TGCGCCAGCAGCTTTGGGCAGGGTCAAGAGACCCAGTACTTC,CASSFGQGQETQYF
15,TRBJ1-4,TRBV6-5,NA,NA,TGTGCCAGCAGTCACGATCAGTTACAGGTCGAAAAACTGTTTTTT,CASSHDQLQVEKLFF
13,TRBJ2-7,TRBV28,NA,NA,TGTGCCAGCGAGGGGAGGCCCGGTTACGAGCAGTACTTC,CASEGRPGYEQYF
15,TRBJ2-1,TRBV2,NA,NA,TGTGCCAGCAATCAAGTCGGACTACCTCTCAATGAGCAGTTCTTC,CASNQVGLPLNEQFF
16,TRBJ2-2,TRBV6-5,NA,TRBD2,TGTGCCAGCAGTTACGAGCGACTAGCGTTCGCCGGGGAGCTGTTTTTT,CASSYERLAFAGELFF
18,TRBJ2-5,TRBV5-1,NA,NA,TGCGCCAGCAGCTTGGCCAGGACAGGGAGGGTCCCGCAAGAGACCCAGTACTTC,CASSLARTGRVPQETQYF
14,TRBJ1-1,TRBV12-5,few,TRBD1,TGTGCTACGAACCCCGGGACAGGTAGAACTGAAGCTTTCTTT,CATNPGTGRTEAFF
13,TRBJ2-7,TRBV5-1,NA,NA,TGCGCCAGCAGCTTGGAAGGGGCGTACGAGCAGTACTTC,CASSLEGAYEQYF
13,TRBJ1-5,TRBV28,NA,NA,TGTGCCAGTCAACAGGGATGGAGCCAGCCCCAGCATTTT,CASQQGWSQPQHF
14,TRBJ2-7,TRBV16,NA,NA,TGTGCCAGCAGAAGGGGTCCGAGCTTTTACGAGCAGTACTTC,CASRRGPSFYEQYF
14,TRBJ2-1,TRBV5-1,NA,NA,TGCGCCAGCAGCCCCAGTTTCTCCTACAATGAGCAGTTCTTC,CASSPSFSYNEQFF
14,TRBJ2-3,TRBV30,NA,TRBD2,TGTGCCTGGACTAGCGGCCCTAGCACAGATACGCAGTATTTT,CAWTSGPSTDTQYF
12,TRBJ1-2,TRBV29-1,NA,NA,TGCAGCGCCCCGCGCATAAACTATGGCTACACCTTC,CSAPRINYGYTF
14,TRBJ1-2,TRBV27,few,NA,TGTGCCAGCAGTTTATCAACAGGTCGCGGTGGCTACACCTTC,CASSLSTGRGGYTF
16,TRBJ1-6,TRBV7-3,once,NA,TGTGCCAGCAGCTTAACGCCCAGGATCTATAATTCACCCCTCCACTTT,CASSLTPRIYNSPLHF